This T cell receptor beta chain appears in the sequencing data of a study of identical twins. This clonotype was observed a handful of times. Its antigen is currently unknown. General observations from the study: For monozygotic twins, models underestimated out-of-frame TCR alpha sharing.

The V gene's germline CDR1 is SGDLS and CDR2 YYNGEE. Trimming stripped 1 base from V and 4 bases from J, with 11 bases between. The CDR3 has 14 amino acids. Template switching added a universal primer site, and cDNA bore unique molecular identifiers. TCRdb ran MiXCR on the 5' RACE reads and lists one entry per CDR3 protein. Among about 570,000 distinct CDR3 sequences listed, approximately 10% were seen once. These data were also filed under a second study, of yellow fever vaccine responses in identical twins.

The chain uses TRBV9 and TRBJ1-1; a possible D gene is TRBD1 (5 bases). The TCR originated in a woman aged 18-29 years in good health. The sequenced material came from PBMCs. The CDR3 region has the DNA TGTGCCAGCAGCGTATTCATGGGGACCACTGAAGCTTTCTTT. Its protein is CASSVFMGTTEAFF.